Each of the 15 T cell receptor beta chains below was sequenced from the same sample in a study of T cell responses to AZD1222 COVID-19 vaccine. The table came from immunoSEQ multiplex PCR; TCRdb's copy has only in-frame clones and leaves some out. The repertoire consists of roughly 150,000 clones, with around 88% occurring once and the leading ten covering around 1.1%. The sample in question was peripheral blood, obtained 28 days after the second AZD1222 dose. The receptors originated from an adult who received the AZD1222 COVID-19 vaccine.

This rearrangement joins TRBV4-1 to TRBJ2-1, with 7 bases aligning to TRBD2. This CDR3 is built from 15 residues. Trimming removed 3 bases from V and 1 base from J; junction bases left unmatched: 3. CDR1 MGHRA and CDR2 YSYEKL come from the germline V gene. The CDR3 loop reads CASSQRAGSYNEQFF. The CDR3 coding sequence is TGCGCCAGCAGCCAGAGAGCGGGGTCCTACAATGAGCAGTTCTTC.

V usage is TRBV2 and J usage is TRBJ1-1, with D unresolved. Per germline, CDR1 SNHLY and CDR2 FYNNEI. The ends were cut back, 11 bases at V and 5 bases at J, with 18 bases in the middle. The CDR3 covers 13 residues. In DNA form, the CDR3 reads TGTGCCCCACGGGAACGGGCGAGGACTGAAGCTTTCTTT. Amino acids: CAPRERARTEAFF.

This clone was counted only a few times. The chain employs TRBV6-1 and TRBJ1-5; TRBD1 aligns across 10 bases. Germline trimming cut 4 bases from V and 2 bases from J; bases unmatched to any gene: 5. The CDR3 consists of 16 residues. Germline values: CDR1 MNHNS, CDR2 SASEGT. As DNA, the CDR3 is TGTGCCAGCAGTGGGACAGGGGGTATGGGCAATCAGCCCCAGCATTTT. This sequence encodes CASSGTGGMGNQPQHF.

J is TRBJ2-2 and V is TRBV14; D is possibly TRBD1 (6 bases). Germline V CDR1 and CDR2: SGHDN, FVKESK. Trimming removed 5 bases from V and 8 bases from J, with 12 bases in between. The CDR3 is 13 amino acids. CDR3 loop: CASSLQGNGELFF. CDR3 sequence (DNA): TGTGCCAGCAGCTTACAGGGAAATGGGGAGCTGTTTTTT.

The chain's CDR3 is CASTPTRNTEAFF. CDR3 sequence (DNA): TGTGCCAGCACTCCTACTCGTAACACTGAAGCTTTCTTT. The V and J genes are TRBV18 and TRBJ1-1; no clear D. Germline values: CDR1 KGHSH, CDR2 LQKENI. The CDR3 spans 13 residues. Trimming removed 8 bases from V and 2 bases from J, with 12 bases in between.

This clone appeared a single time. The rearrangement links TRBV5-6 to TRBJ2-2, with D unclear. Germline loops: CDR1 SGHDT, CDR2 YYEEEE. Trimming stripped 2 bases from V and 6 bases from J, with 5 bases between. The CDR3 is 12 amino acids. The CDR3 protein is CASSLASGELFF. The CDR3, as DNA: TGTGCCAGCAGCTTAGCATCCGGGGAGCTGTTTTTT.

The chain joins TRBV4-2 to TRBJ1-1; 7 bases are shared with TRBD1. The CDR3 covers 16 residues. V gave up 4 bases and J gave up 2 bases; unmatched junction bases: 10. Germline loops: CDR1 LGHNA, CDR2 YNFKEQ. CDR3 in amino acids: CASSLPNRGGNTEAFF. The CDR3 DNA follows: TGTGCCAGCAGCCTTCCTAACAGGGGAGGAAACACTGAAGCTTTCTTT.

This rearrangement joins TRBV6-2 or TRBV6-3 to TRBJ1-2; 7 bases map to TRBD1. Germline trimming cut 5 bases from V and 6 bases from J; bases unmatched to any gene: 6. Germline CDR1 and CDR2: MNHEY and SVGEGT. The CDR3 has 13 residues. The CDR3 DNA reads as TGTGCCAGCAGTCAACAGGGGCTAAATGGCTACACCTTC. As protein: CASSQQGLNGYTF.

This chain connects TRBV9 to TRBJ2-3; no definite D call. The V gene's germline CDR1 is SGDLS and CDR2 YYNGEE. Trimming cost V 3 bases and J 2 bases, with 4 bases left between them. This CDR3 is built from 12 residues. The DNA for the CDR3 is TGTGCCAGCAGCGGGGCCACAGATACGCAGTATTTT. It is translated as CASSGATDTQYF. The variable domain in full, with the rest retrieved from reference TRBV9 and TRBJ2-3, is DSGVTQTPKHLITATGQRVTLRCSPRSGDLSVYWYQQSLDQGLQFLIQYYNGEERAKGNILERFSAQQFPDLHSELNLSSLELGDSALYFCASSGATDTQYFGPGTRLTVL.

This clone has only a few counts. The CDR3 region has the DNA TGTGCCAGCTCACCAGGCTCGGGACAGAGCTCTGGGGCCAACGTCCTGACTTTC. Encoded protein: CASSPGSGQSSGANVLTF. The rearrangement uses TRBV18 and TRBJ2-6; 7 nucleotides align to TRBD1. This CDR3 spans 18 amino acids. V shed 2 bases and J 0 bases; nucleotides not matched to a gene: 7. CDR1 KGHSH and CDR2 LQKENI come from the germline V gene.

This clone has only a few counts. The chain employs TRBV3-1 (or the pseudogene TRBV3-2) and TRBJ1-3; no firm D call. From germline, CDR1 is LGHDT and CDR2 YNNKEL (reference sequence). V was clipped by 5 bases and J by 4 bases, with 9 bases between them. The CDR3 is 13 residues long. For the CDR3, the DNA is TGTGCCAGCAGCGTTGACGGGGGAAACACCATATATTTT. Its protein product is CASSVDGGNTIYF.

The chain couples TRBV27 to TRBJ1-4; TRBD1 aligns across 9 bases. J lost 7 bases, V lost 6 bases, and 9 bases had no gene match. This CDR3 is 15 amino acids long. Germline-derived CDR1 and CDR2 are MNHEY and SMNVEV (reference sequence). CDR3 nucleotides: TGTGCCAGCAGAAAACAGGGGGCATTGAGTGAAAAACTGTTTTTT. Translated: CASRKQGALSEKLFF.

The rearrangement uses TRBV4-1 and TRBJ1-4; TRBD1 might be the D (5 bases). CDR3 length: 15 amino acids. V was pared by 3 bases and J by 5 bases, with 13 bases between. Germline V gene sequence: CDR1 MGHRA, CDR2 YSYEKL. In nucleotides, the CDR3 is TGCGCCAGCAGCCATGCTGACAGACTAAATGAAAAACTGTTTTTT. This gives the protein CASSHADRLNEKLFF.

This clone was picked up a small number of times. The V gene is TRBV19, the J gene TRBJ1-5; the D gene is possibly TRBD1 (6 bases). The CDR3 runs 14 residues. V was pared by 7 bases and J by 3 bases, with 13 bases between. Germline V gene lookup returns CDR1 LNHDA and CDR2 SQIVND (reference sequence). Here the CDR3 DNA reads TGTGCCAGTAATGACAGGACTTACAATCAGCCCCAGCATTTT. It codes for CASNDRTYNQPQHF.

This clone was seen only once. The CDR3 here is CATYYVTGYTF. The CDR3 DNA is TGTGCCACCTATTACGTTACAGGCTACACCTTC. The rearrangement links TRBV6-5 to TRBJ1-2; no firm D call. The CDR3 is 11 residues long. V lost 10 bases, J lost 8 bases, and 14 bases lay in between. The V gene's germline CDR1 is MNHEY and CDR2 SVGAGI.